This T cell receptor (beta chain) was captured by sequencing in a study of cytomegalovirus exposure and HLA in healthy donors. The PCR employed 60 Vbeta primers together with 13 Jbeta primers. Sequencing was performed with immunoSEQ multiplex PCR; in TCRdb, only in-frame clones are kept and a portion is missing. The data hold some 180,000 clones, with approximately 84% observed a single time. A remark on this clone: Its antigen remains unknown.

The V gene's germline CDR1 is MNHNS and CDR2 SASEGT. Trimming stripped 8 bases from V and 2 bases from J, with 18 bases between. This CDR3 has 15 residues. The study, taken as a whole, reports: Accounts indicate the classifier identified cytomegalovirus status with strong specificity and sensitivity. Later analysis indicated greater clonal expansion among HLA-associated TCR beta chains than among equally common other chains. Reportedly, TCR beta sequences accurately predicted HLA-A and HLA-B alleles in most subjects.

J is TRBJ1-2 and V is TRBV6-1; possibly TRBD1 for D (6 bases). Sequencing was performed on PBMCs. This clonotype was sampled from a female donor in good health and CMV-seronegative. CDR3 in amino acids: CASLPRDGTNYGYTF. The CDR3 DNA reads TGTGCCAGCCTCCCGAGGGACGGGACAAACTATGGCTACACCTTC.